The 10 T cell receptor beta chains in this list originate from one sample, sequenced in a study of identical twins. MiXCR, applied by TCRdb to the 5' RACE reads, yields one record per CDR3 protein. The table lists 700,000 or so distinct CDR3 sequences, 8.6% of them singletons. In addition, the sample was reused for a study of yellow fever vaccine responses in identical twins.

The sequenced material came from PBMCs. Receptor source: a young woman in good health.

The chain links TRBV12-3 or TRBV12-4 to TRBJ2-7; the match to TRBD2 covers 15 bases. After removal of 4 bases from V and 5 bases from J, the junction contained 3 bases not matched to a gene. There are 15 residues in the CDR3. The CDR3 DNA reads as TGTGCCAGCAGTTCCGGGACTAGCGGGAGGAACGAGCAGTACTTC. As protein: CASSSGTSGRNEQYF.

This clonotype has at least ten counts. DNA of the CDR3: TGTGCCAGCAGTTTAGCGGGAGGGACAGGCGAGCAGTACTTC. Translation: CASSLAGGTGEQYF. The chain has TRBV12-3 or TRBV12-4 and TRBJ2-7; a weak D match, TRBD1 (8 bases). The length of the CDR3 is 14 residues. With 0 bases removed from V and 6 bases from J, the gap between germline ends came to 12 bases.

This sequence joins TRBV19 and TRBJ2-2, with D perhaps matching TRBD2 (5 bases). The V gene's germline CDR1 is LNHDA and CDR2 SQIVND (reference sequence). The germline V and J ends were trimmed by 3 bases and 6 bases, with 8 bases remaining between them. The length of the CDR3 is 13 residues. In DNA, the CDR3 is TGTGCCAGTAGTATTTTTAGCGCCGGGGAGCTGTTTTTT. Its protein is CASSIFSAGELFF.

This clonotype turned up a few times. V usage is TRBV10-3 and J usage is TRBJ1-1; D gene unclear. Germline V gives CDR1 ENHRY, CDR2 SYGVKD. This CDR3 is built from 15 residues. V gave up 0 bases and J gave up 4 bases, with 12 bases separating them. DNA for the CDR3: TGTGCCATCAGTGAGTCGAATTGGGGAGGCACTGAAGCTTTCTTT. This sequence encodes CAISESNWGGTEAFF.

This clonotype has ten or more counts. The chain recombines TRBV6-1 with TRBJ2-4, with D perhaps TRBD1 or TRBD2 (5 bases each). Trimming took 5 bases from V and 3 from J, leaving 8 bases between them. Germline V gives CDR1 MNHNS, CDR2 SASEGT. The CDR3 has 13 residues. The CDR3 sequence: CASSRGSKNIQYF. CDR3 sequence (DNA): TGTGCCAGCAGTCGGGGCAGCAAAAACATTCAGTACTTC.

This clonotype has a handful of counts. The chain joins TRBV5-1 to TRBJ2-3, with 15 bases fitting TRBD2. Germline CDR1 SGHRS, CDR2 YFSETQ. This CDR3 has 18 residues. J lost 1 base, V lost 4 bases, and 7 bases had no gene match. CDR3 nucleotide sequence: TGCGCCAGCAGCCCCGGACTAGCGGGGGGGCATGGCACAGATACGCAGTATTTT. It codes for CASSPGLAGGHGTDTQYF.

This clonotype has more than one count but fewer than ten. This CDR3 is CATSTSGTGSNEQFF. As DNA, the CDR3 is TGTGCCACCAGCACCTCCGGGACAGGGAGCAATGAGCAGTTCTTC. V is TRBV15 and J is TRBJ2-1; 9 nucleotides agree with TRBD1. CDR1 and CDR2 (germline): LNHNV, YYDKDF (reference sequence). The CDR3 loop spans 15 amino acids. V lost 4 bases and J lost 6; bases outside the gene matches: 7.

This clonotype came up a few times. The chain couples TRBV7-8 to TRBJ2-3, with D unresolved. Trimming removed 5 bases from V and 3 bases from J, with 15 bases in between. The CDR3 spans 15 residues. CDR1 is SGHVS, CDR2 FQNEAQ, per germline. In DNA, the CDR3 is TGTGCCAGCAGCCCCCGTGAAAGGGCGACAGATACGCAGTATTTT. This encodes CASSPRERATDTQYF.

This clonotype was recorded many times. The rearrangement joins TRBV29-1 to TRBJ2-3; 7 bases match TRBD2. The germline CDR1 and CDR2 sequences are SQVTM and ANQGSEA. This CDR3 has 14 residues. The junction had 7 bases not matched to a gene; V was cut back by 4 bases and J by 3 bases. CDR3 protein: CSVAVTSLTDTQYF. CDR3 nucleotide sequence: TGCAGCGTTGCGGTGACTAGCCTGACAGATACGCAGTATTTT.

This clonotype appeared many times. The V call is TRBV24-1, the J call TRBJ2-2, with TRBD2 matching 10 bases. V was pared by 2 bases and J by 0 bases, with 5 bases of the junction left unmatched. Germline lookup yields CDR1 KGHDR and CDR2 SFDVKD. The CDR3 has 18 residues. CDR3 nucleotides: TGTGCCACCAGTGATTCTAGCGGGAGCGCTGCGAACACCGGGGAGCTGTTTTTT. Residues: CATSDSSGSAANTGELFF.